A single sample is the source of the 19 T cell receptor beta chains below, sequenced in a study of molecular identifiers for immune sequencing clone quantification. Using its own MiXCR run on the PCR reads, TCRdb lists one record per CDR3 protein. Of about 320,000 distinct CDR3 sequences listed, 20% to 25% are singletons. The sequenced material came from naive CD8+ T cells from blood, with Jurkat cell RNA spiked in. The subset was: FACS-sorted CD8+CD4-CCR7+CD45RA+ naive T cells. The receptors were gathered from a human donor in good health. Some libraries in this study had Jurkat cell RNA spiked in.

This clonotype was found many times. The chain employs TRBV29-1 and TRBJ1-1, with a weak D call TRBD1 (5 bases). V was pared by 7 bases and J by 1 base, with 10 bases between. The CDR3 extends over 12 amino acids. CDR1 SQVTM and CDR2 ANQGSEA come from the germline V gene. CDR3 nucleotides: TGCAGCGCTGGGACCGAGAACACTGAAGCTTTCTTT. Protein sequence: CSAGTENTEAFF.

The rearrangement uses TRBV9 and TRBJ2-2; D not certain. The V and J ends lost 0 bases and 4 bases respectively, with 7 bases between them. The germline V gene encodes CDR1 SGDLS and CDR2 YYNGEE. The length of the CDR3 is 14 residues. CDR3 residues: CASSVGGTTGELFF. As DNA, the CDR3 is TGTGCCAGCAGCGTAGGCGGAACCACCGGGGAGCTGTTTTTT.

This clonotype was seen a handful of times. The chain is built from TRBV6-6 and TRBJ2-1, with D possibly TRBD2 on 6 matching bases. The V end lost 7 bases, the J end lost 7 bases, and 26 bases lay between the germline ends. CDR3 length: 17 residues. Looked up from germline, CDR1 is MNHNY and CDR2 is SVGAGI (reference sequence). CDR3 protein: CASTPLAVGSGYNEQFF. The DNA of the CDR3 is TGTGCCAGCACCCCTCTTGCCGTGGGGAGCGGGTATAATGAGCAGTTCTTC.

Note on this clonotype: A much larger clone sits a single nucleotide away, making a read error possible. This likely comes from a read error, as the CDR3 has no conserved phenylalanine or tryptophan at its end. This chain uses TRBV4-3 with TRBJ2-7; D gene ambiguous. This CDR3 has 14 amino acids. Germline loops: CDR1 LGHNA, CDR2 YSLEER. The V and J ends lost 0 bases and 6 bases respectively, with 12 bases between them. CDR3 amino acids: CASSQEAGLIEQYS. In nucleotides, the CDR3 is TGCGCCAGCAGCCAAGAGGCAGGTTTAATCGAGCAGTACTCC.

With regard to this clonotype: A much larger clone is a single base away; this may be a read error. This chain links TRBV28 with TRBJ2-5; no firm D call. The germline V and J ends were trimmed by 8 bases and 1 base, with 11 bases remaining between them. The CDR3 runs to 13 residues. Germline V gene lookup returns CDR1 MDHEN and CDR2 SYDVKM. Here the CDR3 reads CASRPGIQETQYF. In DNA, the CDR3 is TGTGCCAGCCGACCCGGCATCCAAGAGACCCAGTACTTC.

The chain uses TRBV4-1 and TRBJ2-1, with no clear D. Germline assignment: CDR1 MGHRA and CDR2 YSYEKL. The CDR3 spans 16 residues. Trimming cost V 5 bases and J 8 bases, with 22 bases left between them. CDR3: CASSTRHSSGVDEQFF. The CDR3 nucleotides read TGCGCCAGCAGCACCCGCCATAGCTCGGGTGTTGATGAGCAGTTCTTC.

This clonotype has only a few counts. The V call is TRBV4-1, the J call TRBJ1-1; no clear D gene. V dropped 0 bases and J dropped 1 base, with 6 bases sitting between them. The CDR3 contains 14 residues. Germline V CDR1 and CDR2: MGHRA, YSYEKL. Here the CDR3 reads CASSQEGKNTEAFF. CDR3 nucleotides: TGCGCCAGCAGCCAAGAGGGGAAGAACACTGAAGCTTTCTTT.

The CDR3 DNA reads as TGTGCCAGCAGCTTTTCAGCCTCGAATACGCAGTATTTT. It translates to CASSFSASNTQYF. The rearrangement uses TRBV7-9 and TRBJ2-3, with no clear D. CDR3 length equals 13 residues. The V and J ends lost 3 bases and 7 bases respectively, with 11 bases between them. The germline V gene encodes CDR1 SEHNR and CDR2 FQNEAQ (reference sequence).

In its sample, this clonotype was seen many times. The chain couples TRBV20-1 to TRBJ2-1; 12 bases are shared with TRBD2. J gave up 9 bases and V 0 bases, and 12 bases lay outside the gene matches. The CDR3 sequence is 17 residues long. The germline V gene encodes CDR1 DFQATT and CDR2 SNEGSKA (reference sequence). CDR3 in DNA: TGCAGTGCTAGAGATCTGTGGACTAGCGGGATGTATGGTGAGCAGTTCTTC. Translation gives CSARDLWTSGMYGEQFF.

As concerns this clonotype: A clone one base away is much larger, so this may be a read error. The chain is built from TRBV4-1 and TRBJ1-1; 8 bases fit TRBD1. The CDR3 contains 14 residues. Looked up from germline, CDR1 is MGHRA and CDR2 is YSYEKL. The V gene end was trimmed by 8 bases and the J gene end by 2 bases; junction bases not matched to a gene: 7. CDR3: CASGPRGQNTEAFF. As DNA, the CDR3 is TGCGCCAGCGGCCCCAGGGGGCAAAACACTGAAGCTTTCTTT.

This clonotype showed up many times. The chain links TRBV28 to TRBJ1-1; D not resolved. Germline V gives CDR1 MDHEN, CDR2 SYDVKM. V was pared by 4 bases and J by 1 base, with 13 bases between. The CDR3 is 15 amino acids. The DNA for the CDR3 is TGTGCCAGCAGTTGGCGGGGAAAGACGAACACTGAAGCTTTCTTT. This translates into CASSWRGKTNTEAFF. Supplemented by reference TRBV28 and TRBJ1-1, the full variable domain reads DVKVTQSSRYLVKRTGEKVFLECVQDMDHENMFWYRQDPGLGLRLIYFSYDVKMKEKGDIPEGYSVSREKKERFSLILESASTNQTSMYLCASSWRGKTNTEAFFGQGTRLTVV.

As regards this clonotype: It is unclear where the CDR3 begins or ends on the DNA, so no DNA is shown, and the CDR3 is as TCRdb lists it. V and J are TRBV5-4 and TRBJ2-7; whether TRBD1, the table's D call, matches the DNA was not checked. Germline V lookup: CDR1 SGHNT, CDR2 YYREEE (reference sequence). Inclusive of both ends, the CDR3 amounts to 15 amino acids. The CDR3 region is CASSWGQGASYEQHF.

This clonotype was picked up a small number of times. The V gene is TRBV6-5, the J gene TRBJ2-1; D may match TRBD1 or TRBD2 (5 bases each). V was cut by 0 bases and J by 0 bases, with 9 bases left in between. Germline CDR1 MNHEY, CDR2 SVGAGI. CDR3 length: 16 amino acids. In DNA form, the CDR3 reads TGTGCCAGCAGTTACTCCGCAGGGAGCTCCTACAATGAGCAGTTCTTC. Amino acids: CASSYSAGSSYNEQFF.

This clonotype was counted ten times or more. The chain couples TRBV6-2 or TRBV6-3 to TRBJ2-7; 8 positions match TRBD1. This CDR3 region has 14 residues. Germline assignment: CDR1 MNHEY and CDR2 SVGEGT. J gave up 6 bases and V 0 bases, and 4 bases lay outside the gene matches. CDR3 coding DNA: TGTGCCAGCAGTTACTCGTCACAGGGGGTCGAGCAGTACTTC. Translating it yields CASSYSSQGVEQYF.

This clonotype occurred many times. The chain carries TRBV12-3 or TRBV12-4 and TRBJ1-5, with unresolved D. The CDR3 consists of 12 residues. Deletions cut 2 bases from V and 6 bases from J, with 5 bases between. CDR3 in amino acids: CASSLWSQPQHF. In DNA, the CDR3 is TGTGCCAGCAGTTTATGGAGTCAGCCCCAGCATTTT.

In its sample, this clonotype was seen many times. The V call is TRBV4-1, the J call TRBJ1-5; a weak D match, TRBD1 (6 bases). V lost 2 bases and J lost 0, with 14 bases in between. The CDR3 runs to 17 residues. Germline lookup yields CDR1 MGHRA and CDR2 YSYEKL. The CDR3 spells CASSQSWTVTSNQPQHF. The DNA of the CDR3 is TGCGCCAGCAGCCAATCGTGGACAGTAACTAGCAATCAGCCCCAGCATTTT.

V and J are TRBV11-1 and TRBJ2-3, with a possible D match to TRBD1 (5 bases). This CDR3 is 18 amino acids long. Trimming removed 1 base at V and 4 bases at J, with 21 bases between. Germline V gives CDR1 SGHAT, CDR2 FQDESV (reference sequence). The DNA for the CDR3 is TGTGCCAGCAGCTTAGAGTTGGGTAGACAGAGCCCTCCAGATACGCAGTATTTT. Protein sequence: CASSLELGRQSPPDTQYF.

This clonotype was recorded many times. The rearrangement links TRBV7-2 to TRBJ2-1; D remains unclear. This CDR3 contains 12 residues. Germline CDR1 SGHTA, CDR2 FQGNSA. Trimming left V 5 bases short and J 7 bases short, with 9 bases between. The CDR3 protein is CASSRLGNEQFF. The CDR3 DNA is TGTGCCAGCAGCCGGTTGGGAAATGAGCAGTTCTTC.

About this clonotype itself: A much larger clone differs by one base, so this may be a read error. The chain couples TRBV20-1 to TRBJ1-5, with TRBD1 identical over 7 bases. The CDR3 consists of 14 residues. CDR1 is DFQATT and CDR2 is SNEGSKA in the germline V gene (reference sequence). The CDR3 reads CCATWGQGGQPQHF. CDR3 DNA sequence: TGCTGTGCTACCTGGGGGCAGGGGGGTCAGCCCCAGCATTTT.